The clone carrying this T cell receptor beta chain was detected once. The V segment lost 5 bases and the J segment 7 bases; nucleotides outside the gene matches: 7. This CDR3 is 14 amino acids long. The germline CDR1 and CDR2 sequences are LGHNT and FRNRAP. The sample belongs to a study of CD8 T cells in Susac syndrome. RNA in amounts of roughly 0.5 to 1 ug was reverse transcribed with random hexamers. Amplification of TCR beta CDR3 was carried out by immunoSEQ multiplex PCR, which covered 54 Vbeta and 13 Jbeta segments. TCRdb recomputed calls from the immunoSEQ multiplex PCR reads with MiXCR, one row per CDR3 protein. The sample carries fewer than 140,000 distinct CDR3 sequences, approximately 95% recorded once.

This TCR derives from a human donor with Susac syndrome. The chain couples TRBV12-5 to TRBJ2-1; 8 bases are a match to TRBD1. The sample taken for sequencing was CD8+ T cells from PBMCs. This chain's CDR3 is CASGPDRGQNEQFF. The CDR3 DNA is TGTGCTAGTGGTCCCGACAGGGGTCAAAATGAGCAGTTCTTC.